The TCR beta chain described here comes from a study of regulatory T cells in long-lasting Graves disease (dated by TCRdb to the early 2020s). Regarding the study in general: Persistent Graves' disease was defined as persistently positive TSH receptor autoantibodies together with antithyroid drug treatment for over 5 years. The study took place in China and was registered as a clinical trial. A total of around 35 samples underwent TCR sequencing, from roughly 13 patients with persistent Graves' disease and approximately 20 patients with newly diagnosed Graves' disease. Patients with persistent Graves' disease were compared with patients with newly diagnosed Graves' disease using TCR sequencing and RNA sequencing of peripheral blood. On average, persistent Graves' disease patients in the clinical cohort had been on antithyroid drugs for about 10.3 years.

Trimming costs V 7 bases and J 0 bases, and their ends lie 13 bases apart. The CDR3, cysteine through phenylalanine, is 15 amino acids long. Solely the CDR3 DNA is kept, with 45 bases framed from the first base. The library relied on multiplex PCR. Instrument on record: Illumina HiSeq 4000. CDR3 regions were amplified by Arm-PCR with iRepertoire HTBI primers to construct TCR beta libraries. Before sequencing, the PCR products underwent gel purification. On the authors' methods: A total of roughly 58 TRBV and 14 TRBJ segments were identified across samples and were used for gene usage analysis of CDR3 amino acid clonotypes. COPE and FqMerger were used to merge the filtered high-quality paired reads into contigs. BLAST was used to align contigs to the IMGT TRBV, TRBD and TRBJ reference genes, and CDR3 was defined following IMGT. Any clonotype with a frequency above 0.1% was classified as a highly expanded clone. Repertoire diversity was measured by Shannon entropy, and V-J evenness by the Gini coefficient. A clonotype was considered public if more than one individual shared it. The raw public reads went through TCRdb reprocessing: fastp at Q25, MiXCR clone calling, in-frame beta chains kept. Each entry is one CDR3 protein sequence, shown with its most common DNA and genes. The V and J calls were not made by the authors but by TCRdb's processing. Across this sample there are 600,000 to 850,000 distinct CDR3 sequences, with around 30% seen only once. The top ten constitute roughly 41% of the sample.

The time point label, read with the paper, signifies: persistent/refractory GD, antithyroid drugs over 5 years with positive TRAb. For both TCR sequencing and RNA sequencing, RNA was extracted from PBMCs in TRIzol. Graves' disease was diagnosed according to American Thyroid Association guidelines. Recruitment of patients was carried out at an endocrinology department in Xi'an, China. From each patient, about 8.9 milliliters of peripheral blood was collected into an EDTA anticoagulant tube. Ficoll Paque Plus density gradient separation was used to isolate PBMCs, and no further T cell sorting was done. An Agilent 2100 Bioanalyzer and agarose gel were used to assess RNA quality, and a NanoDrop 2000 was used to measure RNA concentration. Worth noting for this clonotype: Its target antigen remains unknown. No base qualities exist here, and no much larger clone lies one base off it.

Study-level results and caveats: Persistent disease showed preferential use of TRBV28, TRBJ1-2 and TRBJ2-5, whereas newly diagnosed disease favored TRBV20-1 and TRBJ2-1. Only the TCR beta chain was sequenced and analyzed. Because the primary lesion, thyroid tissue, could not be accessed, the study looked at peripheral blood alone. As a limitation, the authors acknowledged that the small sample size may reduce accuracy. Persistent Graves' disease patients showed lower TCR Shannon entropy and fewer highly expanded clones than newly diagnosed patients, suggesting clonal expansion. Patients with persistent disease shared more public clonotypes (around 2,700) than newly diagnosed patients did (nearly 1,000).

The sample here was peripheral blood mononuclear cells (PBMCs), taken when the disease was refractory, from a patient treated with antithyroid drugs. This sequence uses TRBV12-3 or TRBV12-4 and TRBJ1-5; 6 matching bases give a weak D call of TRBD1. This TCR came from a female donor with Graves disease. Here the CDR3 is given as CASIQGGYSNQPQHF. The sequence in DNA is TGTGCCAGCATCCAAGGGGGGTATAGCAATCAGCCCCAGCATTTT.